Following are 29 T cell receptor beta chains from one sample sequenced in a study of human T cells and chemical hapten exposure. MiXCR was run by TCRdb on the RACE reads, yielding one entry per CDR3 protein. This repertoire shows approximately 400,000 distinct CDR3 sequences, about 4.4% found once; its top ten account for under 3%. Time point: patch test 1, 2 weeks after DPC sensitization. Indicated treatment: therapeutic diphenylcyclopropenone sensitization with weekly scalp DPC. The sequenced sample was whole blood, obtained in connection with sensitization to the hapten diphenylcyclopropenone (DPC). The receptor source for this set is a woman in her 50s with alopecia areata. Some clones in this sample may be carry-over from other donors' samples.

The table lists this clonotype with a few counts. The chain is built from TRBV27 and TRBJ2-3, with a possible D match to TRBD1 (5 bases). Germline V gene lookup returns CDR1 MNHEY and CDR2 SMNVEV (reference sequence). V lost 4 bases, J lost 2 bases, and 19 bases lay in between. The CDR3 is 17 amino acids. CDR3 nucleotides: TGTGCCAGCAGTTCATCCTGGGCAGGGTGGTCCACAGATACGCAGTATTTT. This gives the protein CASSSSWAGWSTDTQYF.

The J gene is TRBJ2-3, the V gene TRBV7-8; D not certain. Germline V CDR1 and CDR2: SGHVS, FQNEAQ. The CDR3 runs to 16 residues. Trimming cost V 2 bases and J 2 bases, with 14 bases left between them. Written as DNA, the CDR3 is TGTGCCAGCAGCTTAAGTAGAACATCGACCACAGATACGCAGTATTTT. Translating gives CASSLSRTSTTDTQYF.

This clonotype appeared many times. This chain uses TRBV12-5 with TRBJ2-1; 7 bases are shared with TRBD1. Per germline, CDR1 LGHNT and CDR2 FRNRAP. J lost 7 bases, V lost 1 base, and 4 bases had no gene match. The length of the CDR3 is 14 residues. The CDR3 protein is CASGLEGAANEQFF. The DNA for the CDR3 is TGTGCTAGTGGTTTGGAGGGGGCCGCGAATGAGCAGTTCTTC.

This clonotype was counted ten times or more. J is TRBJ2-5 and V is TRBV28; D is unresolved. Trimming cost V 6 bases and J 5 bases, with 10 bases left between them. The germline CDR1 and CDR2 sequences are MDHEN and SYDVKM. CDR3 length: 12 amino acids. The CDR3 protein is CASRPSAETQYF. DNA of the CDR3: TGTGCCAGCAGGCCCTCAGCTGAGACCCAGTACTTC.

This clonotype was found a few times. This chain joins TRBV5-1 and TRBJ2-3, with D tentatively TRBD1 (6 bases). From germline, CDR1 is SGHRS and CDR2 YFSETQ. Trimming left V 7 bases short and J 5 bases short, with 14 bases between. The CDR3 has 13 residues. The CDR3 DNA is TGCGCCAGCTACCAACCACAGGGAGATACGCAGTATTTT. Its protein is CASYQPQGDTQYF.

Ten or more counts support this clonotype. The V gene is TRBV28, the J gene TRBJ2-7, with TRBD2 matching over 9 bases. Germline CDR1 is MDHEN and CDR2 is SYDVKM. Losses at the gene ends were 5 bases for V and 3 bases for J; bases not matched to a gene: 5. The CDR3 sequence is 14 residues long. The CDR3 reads CASSRLADLYEQYF. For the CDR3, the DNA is TGTGCCAGCAGTCGACTAGCGGATCTCTACGAGCAGTACTTC.

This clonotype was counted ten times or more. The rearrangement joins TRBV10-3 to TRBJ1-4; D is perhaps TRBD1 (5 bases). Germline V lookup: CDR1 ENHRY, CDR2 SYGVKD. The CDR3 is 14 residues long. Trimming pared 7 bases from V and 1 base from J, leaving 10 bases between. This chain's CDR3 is CAIKGRGTNEKLFF. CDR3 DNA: TGTGCCATCAAGGGGAGGGGAACTAATGAAAAACTGTTTTTT.

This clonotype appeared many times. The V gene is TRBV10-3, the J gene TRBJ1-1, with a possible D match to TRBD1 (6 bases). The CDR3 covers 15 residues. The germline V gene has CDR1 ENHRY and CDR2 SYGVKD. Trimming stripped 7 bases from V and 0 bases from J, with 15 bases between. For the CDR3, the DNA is TGTGCCATCAAGAAGGGGGAACACCTGAACACTGAAGCTTTCTTT. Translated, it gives CAIKKGEHLNTEAFF.

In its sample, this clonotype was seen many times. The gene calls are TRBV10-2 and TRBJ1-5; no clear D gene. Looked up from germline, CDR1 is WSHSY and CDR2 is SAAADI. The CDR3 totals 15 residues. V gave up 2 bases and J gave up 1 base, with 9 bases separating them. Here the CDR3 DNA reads TGCGCCAGCAGTGAGATTCGACCAAGCAATCAGCCCCAGCATTTT. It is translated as CASSEIRPSNQPQHF.

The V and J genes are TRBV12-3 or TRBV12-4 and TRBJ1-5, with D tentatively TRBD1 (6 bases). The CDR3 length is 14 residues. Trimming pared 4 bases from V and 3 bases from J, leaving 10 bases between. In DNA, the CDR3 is TGTGCCAGCAGTTCTACAGGGATCAATCAGCCCCAGCATTTT. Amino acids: CASSSTGINQPQHF.

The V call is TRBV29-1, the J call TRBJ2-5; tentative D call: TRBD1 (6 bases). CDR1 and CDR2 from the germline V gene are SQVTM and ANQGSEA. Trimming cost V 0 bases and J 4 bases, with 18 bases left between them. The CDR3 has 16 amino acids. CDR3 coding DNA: TGCAGCGTTGAAGAAGAAGCAGGACAGACTGCAGAGACCCAGTACTTC. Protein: CSVEEEAGQTAETQYF.

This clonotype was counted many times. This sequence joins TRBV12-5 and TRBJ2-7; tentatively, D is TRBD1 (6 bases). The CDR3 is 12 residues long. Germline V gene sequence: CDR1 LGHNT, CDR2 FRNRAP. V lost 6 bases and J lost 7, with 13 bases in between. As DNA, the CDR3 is TGTGCTAGTGGCTCTGACAGGACTGAGCAGTACTTC. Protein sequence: CASGSDRTEQYF.

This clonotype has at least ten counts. CDR3 sequence (DNA): TGTGCCAGCAGACGGACAGATACAAACACCATATATTTT. This sequence encodes CASRRTDTNTIYF. The chain links TRBV6-5 to TRBJ1-3; perhaps TRBD1 as D (6 bases). Trimming stripped 6 bases from V and 6 bases from J, with 12 bases between. This CDR3 spans 13 amino acids. Germline V CDR1 and CDR2: MNHEY, SVGAGI.

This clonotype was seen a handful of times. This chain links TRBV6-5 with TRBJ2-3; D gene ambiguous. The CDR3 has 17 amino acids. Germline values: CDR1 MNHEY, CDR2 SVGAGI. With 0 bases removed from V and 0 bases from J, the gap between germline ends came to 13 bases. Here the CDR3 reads CASSYSADASSTDTQYF. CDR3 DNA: TGTGCCAGCAGTTACTCGGCGGACGCGAGTAGCACAGATACGCAGTATTTT.

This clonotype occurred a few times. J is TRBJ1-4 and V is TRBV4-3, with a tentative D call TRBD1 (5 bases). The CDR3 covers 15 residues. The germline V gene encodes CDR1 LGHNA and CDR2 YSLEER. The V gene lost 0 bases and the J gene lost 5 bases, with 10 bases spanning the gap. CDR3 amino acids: CASSQDAGTNEKLFF. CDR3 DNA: TGCGCCAGCAGCCAAGATGCCGGGACCAATGAAAAACTGTTTTTT.

The CDR3 nucleotides are TGTGCCAGCAGCTTAATGGCGGGGCTAGAGACCCAGTACTTC. This translates into CASSLMAGLETQYF. This chain connects TRBV7-2 to TRBJ2-5, with TRBD2 as a possible D gene (6 bases). This CDR3 spans 14 amino acids. Germline V CDR1 and CDR2: SGHTA, FQGNSA. Trimming took off 2 bases at V and 4 bases at J, with 11 bases between the two ends.

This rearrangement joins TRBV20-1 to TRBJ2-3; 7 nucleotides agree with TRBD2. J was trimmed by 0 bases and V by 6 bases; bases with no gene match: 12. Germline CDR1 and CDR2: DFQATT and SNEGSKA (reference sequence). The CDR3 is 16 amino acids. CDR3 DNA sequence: TGCAGTGCCAAGCGCGACGAGCGGGAAAGCACAGATACGCAGTATTTT. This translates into CSAKRDERESTDTQYF.

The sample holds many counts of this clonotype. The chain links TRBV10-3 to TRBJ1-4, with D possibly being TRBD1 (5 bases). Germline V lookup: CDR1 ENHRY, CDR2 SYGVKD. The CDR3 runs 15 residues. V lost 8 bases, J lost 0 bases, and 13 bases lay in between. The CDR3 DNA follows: TGTGCCATCGCGCAGACCAGGGCAACTAATGAAAAACTGTTTTTT. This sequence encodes CAIAQTRATNEKLFF.

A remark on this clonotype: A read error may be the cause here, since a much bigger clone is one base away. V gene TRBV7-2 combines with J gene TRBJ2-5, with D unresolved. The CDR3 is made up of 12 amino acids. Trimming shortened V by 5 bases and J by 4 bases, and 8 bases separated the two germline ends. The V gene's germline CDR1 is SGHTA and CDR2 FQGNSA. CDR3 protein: CASSPSSETQYF. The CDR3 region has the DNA TGTGCCAGCAGCCCCTCTTCAGAGACCCAGTACTTC.

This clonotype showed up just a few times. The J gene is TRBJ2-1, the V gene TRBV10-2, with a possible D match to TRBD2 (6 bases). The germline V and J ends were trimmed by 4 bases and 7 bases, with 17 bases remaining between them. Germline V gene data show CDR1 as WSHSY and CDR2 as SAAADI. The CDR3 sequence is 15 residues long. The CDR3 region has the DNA TGCGCCAGCAGTGGGCTCGCGGCAGGGAGGAATGAGCAGTTCTTC. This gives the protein CASSGLAAGRNEQFF.

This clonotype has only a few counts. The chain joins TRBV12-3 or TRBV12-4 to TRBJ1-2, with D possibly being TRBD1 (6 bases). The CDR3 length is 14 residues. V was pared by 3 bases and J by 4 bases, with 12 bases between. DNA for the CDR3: TGTGCCAGCAGTTTCCGGGCGGGGGCCTATGGCTACACCTTC. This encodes CASSFRAGAYGYTF.

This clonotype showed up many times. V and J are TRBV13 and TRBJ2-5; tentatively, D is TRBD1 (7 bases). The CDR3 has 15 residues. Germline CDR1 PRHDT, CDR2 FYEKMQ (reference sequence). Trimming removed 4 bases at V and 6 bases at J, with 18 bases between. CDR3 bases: TGTGCCAGCAGCTCGCGGACAGGTAGCGGTCAGACCCAGTACTTC. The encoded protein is CASSSRTGSGQTQYF.

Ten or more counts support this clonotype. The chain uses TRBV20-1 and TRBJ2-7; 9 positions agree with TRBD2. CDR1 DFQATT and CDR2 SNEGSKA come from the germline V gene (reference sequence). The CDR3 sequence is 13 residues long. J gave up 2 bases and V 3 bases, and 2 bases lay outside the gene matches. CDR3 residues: CSARTSGTYEQYF. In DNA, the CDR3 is TGCAGTGCTAGGACTAGCGGTACCTACGAGCAGTACTTC.

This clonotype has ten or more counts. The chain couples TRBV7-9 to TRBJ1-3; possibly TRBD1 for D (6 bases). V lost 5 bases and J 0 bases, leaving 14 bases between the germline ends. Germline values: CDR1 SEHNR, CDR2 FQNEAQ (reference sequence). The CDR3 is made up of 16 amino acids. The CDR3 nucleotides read TGTGCCAGCAGCGTTATACAGGGTCTCTCTGGAAACACCATATATTTT. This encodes CASSVIQGLSGNTIYF.

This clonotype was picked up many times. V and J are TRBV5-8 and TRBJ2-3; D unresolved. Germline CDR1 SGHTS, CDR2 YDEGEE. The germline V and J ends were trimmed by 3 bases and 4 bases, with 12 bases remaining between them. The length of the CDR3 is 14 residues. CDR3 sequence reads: CASSSYVGADTQYF. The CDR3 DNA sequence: TGTGCCAGCAGCTCCTATGTGGGCGCAGATACGCAGTATTTT.

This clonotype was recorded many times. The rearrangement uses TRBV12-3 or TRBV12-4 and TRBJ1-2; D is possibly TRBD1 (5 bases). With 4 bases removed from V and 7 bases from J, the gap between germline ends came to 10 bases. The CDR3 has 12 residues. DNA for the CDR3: TGTGCCAGCAGTTACGGGGGAAGTGGCTACACCTTC. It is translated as CASSYGGSGYTF.

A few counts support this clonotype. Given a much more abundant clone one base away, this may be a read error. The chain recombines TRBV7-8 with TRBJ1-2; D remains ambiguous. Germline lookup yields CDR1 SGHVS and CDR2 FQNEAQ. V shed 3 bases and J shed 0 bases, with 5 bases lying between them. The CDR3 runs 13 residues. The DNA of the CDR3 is TGTGCCAGCAGCTTCGATCCTAACTATGGCTACACCTTC. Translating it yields CASSFDPNYGYTF.

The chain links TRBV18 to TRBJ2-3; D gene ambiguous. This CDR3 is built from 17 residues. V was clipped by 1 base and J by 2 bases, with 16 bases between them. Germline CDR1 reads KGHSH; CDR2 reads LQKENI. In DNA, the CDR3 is TGTGCCAGCTCACCACTCTCTAGAAAGGGTTACACAGATACGCAGTATTTT. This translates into CASSPLSRKGYTDTQYF.

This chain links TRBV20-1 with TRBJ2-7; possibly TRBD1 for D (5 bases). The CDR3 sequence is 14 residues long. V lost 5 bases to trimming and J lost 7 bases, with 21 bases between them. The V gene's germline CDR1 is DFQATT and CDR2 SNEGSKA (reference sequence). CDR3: CSASTAGHNGEQYF. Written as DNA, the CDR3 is TGCAGTGCTTCCACGGCAGGGCATAACGGGGAGCAGTACTTC.